Each of the 6 T cell receptor beta chains below was sequenced from the same sample in a study of blood T cell repertoires in COVID-19. Sequencing used immunoSEQ multiplex PCR; TCRdb keeps in-frame clones, though not all of them. The sample has 55,000 or so clones; roughly 90% are singletons. The specimen was peripheral blood. The receptors originated from a man aged 55 to 70 with active COVID-19.

The genes are TRBV11-2 and TRBJ2-2, with 13 bases lining up with TRBD2. The germline CDR1 and CDR2 sequences are SGHAT and FQNNGV. The CDR3 has 18 amino acids. V was pared by 4 bases and J by 6 bases, with 11 bases of the junction left unmatched. The chain's CDR3 is CASSSPFGTSGKPGELFF. CDR3 sequence (DNA): TGTGCCAGCAGCTCACCATTCGGGACTAGCGGGAAACCCGGGGAGCTGTTTTTT.

The V gene is TRBV11-3, the J gene TRBJ2-3; D is undetermined. The CDR3 loop spans 14 amino acids. V lost 2 bases and J 2 bases, leaving 8 bases between the germline ends. The germline V gene encodes CDR1 SGHNT and CDR2 YENEEA. CDR3 sequence: CASSLLSTTDTQYF. In DNA form, the CDR3 reads TGTGCCAGCAGCTTATTATCTACCACAGATACGCAGTATTTT.

The V call is TRBV5-8, the J call TRBJ2-7, with 9 bases that match TRBD2. Unmatched junction bases numbered 13, after V lost 3 bases and J lost 9 bases. Germline CDR1 is SGHTS and CDR2 is YDEGEE. CDR3 size: 15 residues. The CDR3 loop reads CASSSMVVAGERQYF. CDR3 DNA sequence: TGTGCCAGCAGCTCCATGGTGGTAGCGGGGGAACGGCAGTACTTC.

This rearrangement joins TRBV4-1 to TRBJ2-7; TRBD1 aligns across 8 bases. V lost 3 bases and J lost 6; bases outside the gene matches: 16. The CDR3 contains 17 residues. Germline loops: CDR1 MGHRA, CDR2 YSYEKL. CDR3 in DNA: TGCGCCAGCAGCCAGGACTACCAGGGGGCCCTTGTACGCGAGCAGTACTTC. It codes for CASSQDYQGALVREQYF.

The CDR3: CASSAYRGPQYF. In DNA form, the CDR3 reads TGTGCCAGCAGCGCCTACAGGGGGCCCCAGTACTTC. This chain connects TRBV9 to TRBJ2-5; 9 nucleotides match TRBD1. The junction had 3 bases not matched to a gene; V was cut back by 3 bases and J by 9 bases. CDR3 length equals 12 residues. Germline V lookup: CDR1 SGDLS, CDR2 YYNGEE.

The rearrangement joins TRBV5-1 to TRBJ2-3; 8 nucleotides line up with TRBD2. The CDR3 is 15 amino acids. With 0 bases clipped from V and 7 bases from J, the junction kept 7 bases outside the gene matches. Germline-derived CDR1 and CDR2 are SGHRS and YFSETQ. The CDR3 loop reads CASSLEELAGYTQYF. The CDR3 DNA reads as TGCGCCAGCAGCTTGGAGGAGTTAGCGGGGTATACGCAGTATTTT.